The next 22 T cell receptor beta chains were all read from a single sample in a study of shared clonotypes between healthy human individuals. The repertoire was sequenced with immunoSEQ multiplex PCR; TCRdb's copy has only in-frame clones and lacks some. The sample lists some 2,500,000 clones, 85% to 95% seen once, with 0.37% in the top ten. Input material: naive CD4+ T cells from PBMCs. Described subset: CD45RA+ positively selected. The receptors shown here come from a man aged 18 to 35 in good health. Some clones in this sample may be carry-over from other donors' samples.

The chain joins TRBV5-1 to TRBJ2-1; either TRBD1 or TRBD2 may fit D (6 bases each). V lost 4 bases and J 0 bases, leaving 17 bases between the germline ends. The CDR3 is 17 amino acids. Germline V gives CDR1 SGHRS, CDR2 YFSETQ. The CDR3 bases are TGCGCCAGCAGCCCCTCGTCGGGGGCTCTCTCCTACAATGAGCAGTTCTTC. It translates to CASSPSSGALSYNEQFF.

This clone showed up just once. The chain carries TRBV19 and TRBJ1-2, with 8 positions matching TRBD1. The length of the CDR3 is 15 residues. V lost 8 bases, J lost 6 bases, and 14 bases stayed unmatched. Germline V gene sequence: CDR1 LNHDA, CDR2 SQIVND (reference sequence). The CDR3: CASSGGTPGQDGYTF. The CDR3, as DNA: TGTGCCAGTTCGGGGGGTACTCCGGGACAGGATGGCTACACCTTC.

This clone came up once. This rearrangement joins TRBV6-6 to TRBJ2-5; 9 positions agree with TRBD2. Germline-derived CDR1 and CDR2 are MNHNY and SVGAGI (reference sequence). The J segment lost 5 bases and the V segment lost 5 bases, leaving 6 bases of the junction unmatched. This CDR3 region has 14 residues. CDR3 in amino acids: CASSTSGGRETQYF. CDR3 coding DNA: TGTGCCAGCAGTACAAGCGGGGGGCGGGAGACCCAGTACTTC.

The V and J genes are TRBV28 and TRBJ2-1; D unresolved. This CDR3 is built from 15 residues. The V end was cut by 3 bases, the J end by 7 bases, with 16 bases between. Per the germline V gene, CDR1 is MDHEN and CDR2 is SYDVKM. The CDR3 region has the DNA TGTGCCAGCAGTTTTCGTAGTCAGGTAGTTAATGAGCAGTTCTTC. Translated, it gives CASSFRSQVVNEQFF.

The chain joins TRBV4-3 to TRBJ2-3; unclear D gene. The V and J ends lost 4 bases and 0 bases respectively, with 11 bases between them. The CDR3 has 15 amino acids. Germline V gene data show CDR1 as LGHNA and CDR2 as YSLEER. Written as DNA, the CDR3 is TGCGCCAGCAGCCGGGTACTGGGTAGCACAGATACGCAGTATTTT. The encoded protein is CASSRVLGSTDTQYF.

The chain employs TRBV6-1 and TRBJ2-5; 11 bases agree with TRBD2. With V trimmed by 8 bases and J by 4 bases, 6 bases remained unmatched. This CDR3 has 14 residues. Germline CDR1 reads MNHNS; CDR2 reads SASEGT. The CDR3 here is CASRTSGSRETQYF. The DNA for the CDR3 is TGTGCCAGCCGGACTAGCGGGTCGAGAGAGACCCAGTACTTC.

Of note for this clone: Other DNA sequences from this sample encode an identical CDR3 as well. The chain links TRBV7-9 to TRBJ2-5; 8 bases fit TRBD2. Germline V CDR1 and CDR2: SEHNR, FQNEAQ (reference sequence). This CDR3 contains 15 residues. V dropped 1 base and J dropped 3; count of bases not matched to a gene: 4. The CDR3 reads CASSLGTGREETQYF. The CDR3 DNA reads as TGTGCCAGCAGCTTAGGGACCGGGAGGGAAGAGACCCAGTACTTC.

The chain is built from TRBV15 and TRBJ2-7; unclear D gene. This CDR3 contains 14 residues. CDR1 and CDR2 from the germline V gene are LNHNV and YYDKDF (reference sequence). V shed 1 base and J shed 2 bases, with 9 bases lying between them. This chain's CDR3 is CATSRATLPYEQYF. The CDR3 DNA follows: TGTGCCACCAGCAGAGCCACTTTACCCTACGAGCAGTACTTC.

The chain uses TRBV28 and TRBJ1-2; possibly TRBD1 for D (5 bases). From germline, CDR1 is MDHEN and CDR2 SYDVKM. The V and J ends lost 4 bases and 4 bases respectively, with 16 bases between them. The CDR3 has 15 amino acids. The CDR3 coding sequence is TGTGCCAGCAGTTCCCCAGCGACAGCTATCTATGGCTACACCTTC. It is translated as CASSSPATAIYGYTF.

With respect to this clone: Within the sample, other DNA sequences also encode this same CDR3. The rearrangement joins TRBV9 to TRBJ2-1, with D possibly matching TRBD2 (6 bases). The CDR3 contains 14 residues. From germline, CDR1 is SGDLS and CDR2 YYNGEE. The V end lost 0 bases, the J end lost 3 bases, and 7 bases lay between the germline ends. The CDR3 region has the DNA TGTGCCAGCAGCGTAGAGGGACTCTACAATGAGCAGTTCTTC. It is translated as CASSVEGLYNEQFF.

This clone was seen just once. The rearrangement joins TRBV11-2 to TRBJ2-5; 8 bases are a match to TRBD2. This CDR3 region has 19 residues. Germline CDR1 and CDR2: SGHAT and FQNNGV. V gave up 0 bases and J gave up 4 bases; unmatched junction bases: 16. DNA for the CDR3: TGTGCCAGCAGCTTAGATTGGCTGGGGTTAAATCGGGAGGGAGAGACCCAGTACTTC. Its translation: CASSLDWLGLNREGETQYF.

V usage is TRBV20-1 and J usage is TRBJ2-7, with TRBD1 as a possible D gene (6 bases). Trimming removed 6 bases from V and 6 bases from J, with 12 bases in between. Germline V gene lookup returns CDR1 DFQATT and CDR2 SNEGSKA (reference sequence). This CDR3 region has 11 residues. CDR3 protein: CSANRVREQYF. The CDR3 nucleotides read TGCAGTGCAAACAGGGTCCGCGAGCAGTACTTC.

Notes on this clone: Since the CDR3 does not end with the conserved phenylalanine or tryptophan, this likely comes from a read error. The limits of the CDR3 on the DNA are not certain, so only TCRdb's listed CDR3 is given. The rearrangement joins TRBV20-1 to TRBJ2-7. The CDR3 comprises 11 residues, both ends counted. Germline-derived CDR1 and CDR2 are DFQATT and SNEGSKA (reference sequence). The CDR3 region is CSARDRDRLLL.

This chain links TRBV10-3 with TRBJ2-7; 10 bases are shared with TRBD2. The CDR3 spans 14 residues. Germline loops: CDR1 ENHRY, CDR2 SYGVKD. Losses at the gene ends were 2 bases for V and 3 bases for J; bases not matched to a gene: 1. As DNA, the CDR3 is TGTGCCATCAGTGAGCCTAGCGGGAGCTACGAGCAGTACTTC. As protein: CAISEPSGSYEQYF.

V is TRBV7-3 and J is TRBJ1-1; D is unclear. Germline-derived CDR1 and CDR2 are SGHTA and FQGTGA. CDR3 size: 18 residues. V dropped 4 bases and J dropped 1 base, with 22 bases sitting between them. The DNA for the CDR3 is TGTGCCAGCAGCTCCTCCCCCGGGGAGTTCTTGGGGAACACTGAAGCTTTCTTT. Translation: CASSSSPGEFLGNTEAFF.

With regard to this clone: At the DNA level, this CDR3 is encoded by other sequences in the same sample as well. The chain is built from TRBV7-9 and TRBJ1-1; D remains ambiguous. The CDR3 spans 15 residues. Trimming took off 0 bases at V and 1 base at J, with 9 bases between the two ends. From germline, CDR1 is SEHNR and CDR2 FQNEAQ (reference sequence). As DNA, the CDR3 is TGTGCCAGCAGCTTAGCTCGGCAGAAGAACACTGAAGCTTTCTTT. Protein: CASSLARQKNTEAFF.

The CDR3 DNA sequence: TGTGCCAGCAGGTCACCATTCCAGGGGGAAAAACTGTTTTTT. As protein: CASRSPFQGEKLFF. The rearrangement uses TRBV28 and TRBJ1-4, with D tentatively TRBD1 (6 bases). Germline CDR1 reads MDHEN; CDR2 reads SYDVKM. The CDR3 covers 14 residues. Trimming stripped 6 bases from V and 8 bases from J, with 16 bases between.

This clone was found once. The same CDR3 can be traced to other DNA sequences in this sample. DNA of the CDR3: TGTGCCAGCAGCTTGACAGGGATGAACACTGAAGCTTTCTTT. Translating gives CASSLTGMNTEAFF. V and J are TRBV9 and TRBJ1-1, with 7 bases lining up with TRBD1. CDR3 length: 14 amino acids. Germline lookup yields CDR1 SGDLS and CDR2 YYNGEE. V lost 4 bases to trimming and J lost 0 bases; unmatched junction nucleotides: 3.

The rearrangement links TRBV12-5 to TRBJ2-1, with TRBD2 identical over 13 bases. The ends lost 1 base at V and 2 bases at J; junction bases unmatched: 5. The CDR3 totals 18 residues. CDR1 and CDR2 (germline): LGHNT, FRNRAP. DNA of the CDR3: TGTGCTAGTGGTTTGGCACGACTAGCGGGAGGTCCCTACAATGAGCAGTTCTTC. This sequence encodes CASGLARLAGGPYNEQFF. Together with reference TRBV12-5 and TRBJ2-1, the CDR3 gives the full variable domain: DARVTQTPRHKVTEMGQEVTMRCQPILGHNTVFWYRQTMMQGLELLAYFRNRAPLDDSGMPKDRFSAEMPDATLATLKIQPSEPRDSAVYFCASGLARLAGGPYNEQFFGPGTRLTVL.

A few counts support this clone. The chain couples TRBV9 to TRBJ1-5; D is unresolved. V lost 10 bases and J lost 0, with 17 bases in between. Germline CDR1 is SGDLS and CDR2 is YYNGEE. The CDR3 length is 15 residues. CDR3 coding DNA: TGTGCCCCCCGGGCAGTATTTAATAGCAATCAGCCCCAGCATTTT. Residues: CAPRAVFNSNQPQHF.

In DNA form, the CDR3 reads TGTGCCTGTTCCCCAGGGTCGGGGGCCAACGTCCTGACTTTC. Its translation is CACSPGSGANVLTF. This sequence joins TRBV30 and TRBJ2-6; possibly TRBD1 for D (5 bases). CDR3 size: 14 residues. V lost 6 bases and J 4 bases, leaving 13 bases between the germline ends. Per germline, CDR1 GTSNPN and CDR2 SVGIG (reference sequence).

This rearrangement joins TRBV19 to TRBJ2-1; 7 bases agree with TRBD2. The CDR3 extends over 13 amino acids. Germline assignment: CDR1 LNHDA and CDR2 SQIVND (reference sequence). The V and J ends lost 4 bases and 6 bases, in that order; junction bases with no gene match: 3. CDR3 in amino acids: CASSNRTSNEQFF. In DNA, the CDR3 is TGTGCCAGTAGTAATCGGACTAGCAATGAGCAGTTCTTC.